A selection of T cell receptor beta chains follows, all from one sample in a study of blood T cell repertoires in COVID-19. Measured with immunoSEQ multiplex PCR; TCRdb has only the in-frame clones, and not every one. The sample comprises some 60,000 clones, 91% of which are singletons, and 2% to 2.5% rests with the top ten. The material sequenced was peripheral blood. All receptors derive from a man between 60 and 70 years old with acute or convalescent COVID-19. The CDR3 runs from the conserved cysteine through the conserved F or W. A D gene is named only where the DNA matches it firmly. Size is omitted from some rows. Given values are once, few, many or a class for expanded clones.

j_call | d_call | clone_size | v_call | cdr3_aa | cdr3_nt
TRBJ1-5 | TRBD1 | . | TRBV28 | CASSPRTGYSNQPQHF | TGTGCCAGCAGCCCCCGGACAGGCTATAGCAATCAGCCCCAGCATTTT
TRBJ2-7 | TRBD2 | few | TRBV4-3 | CASSQDPGRAAYEQYF | TGCGCCAGCAGCCAAGATCCGGGGAGGGCCGCCTACGAGCAGTACTTC
TRBJ1-4 | TRBD1 | . | TRBV4-1 | CASSSRDRVTNEKLFF | TGCGCCAGCAGCAGTCGGGACAGGGTAACTAATGAAAAACTGTTTTTT
TRBJ2-2 | TRBD2 | . | TRBV6-2/TRBV6-3 | CASSYVPWLAGDGGELFF | TGTGCCAGCAGTTACGTCCCCTGGCTAGCGGGAGATGGCGGGGAGCTGTTTTTT
TRBJ1-5 | . | . | TRBV6-2/TRBV6-3 | CASSYKWGGRGNQPQHF | TGTGCCAGCAGTTACAAATGGGGGGGGAGGGGCAATCAGCCCCAGCATTTT
TRBJ2-7 | . | . | TRBV28 | CASIISGESYEQYF | TGTGCCAGCATTATTAGCGGAGAGTCCTACGAGCAGTACTTC
TRBJ2-4 | . | . | TRBV6-6 | CASSPEGRRGNIQYF | TGTGCCAGCAGTCCAGAGGGACGGAGGGGTAACATTCAGTACTTC
TRBJ2-5 | TRBD2 | . | TRBV29-1 | CSVEGSSGRPQETQYF | TGCAGCGTTGAGGGCTCTAGCGGGAGGCCCCAAGAGACCCAGTACTTC
TRBJ2-1 | . | . | TRBV27 | CASSIKAGEQFF | TGTGCCAGCAGTATAAAGGCGGGCGAGCAGTTCTTC
TRBJ1-2 | . | . | TRBV5-8 | CASSLGGPATPGGYTF | TGTGCCAGCAGCTTGGGGGGCCCCGCGACCCCGGGTGGCTACACCTTC
TRBJ1-6 | . | . | TRBV4-2 | CASSQANSISPLHF | TGTGCCAGCAGCCAAGCAAACAGTATTTCACCCCTCCACTTT
TRBJ2-1 | . | . | TRBV19 | CASSIGPGENNEQFF | TGTGCCAGTAGTATAGGGCCGGGAGAAAACAATGAGCAGTTCTTC
TRBJ1-5 | . | . | TRBV7-2 | CASSFQTETFGSNQPQHF | TGTGCCAGCAGCTTCCAGACAGAGACCTTTGGAAGCAATCAGCCCCAGCATTTT
TRBJ2-5 | TRBD1 | . | TRBV4-1 | CASSQGQGQGGRGETQYF | TGCGCCAGCAGCCAAGGGCAAGGACAGGGAGGTCGTGGGGAGACCCAGTACTTC
TRBJ1-3 | TRBD1 | . | TRBV9 | CASSVSGTAGNTIYF | TGTGCCAGCAGCGTATCCGGGACAGCTGGAAACACCATATATTTT
TRBJ1-1 | TRBD1 | . | TRBV7-2 | CASSPSTGWRNTEAFF | TGTGCCAGCAGCCCGTCGACAGGGTGGAGGAACACTGAAGCTTTCTTT
TRBJ2-7 | . | . | TRBV9 | CARNRGLCEQYF | TGTGCCAGGAATCGGGGTTTGTGCGAGCAGTACTTC
TRBJ1-3 | . | . | TRBV30 | CAWGTTGTPNTIYF | TGTGCCTGGGGGACTACGGGTACCCCAAACACCATATATTTT
TRBJ2-7 | TRBD1 | . | TRBV30 | CACPGQGVHEQYF | TGTGCCTGCCCGGGACAGGGGGTCCACGAGCAGTACTTC
TRBJ2-5 | TRBD2 | . | TRBV7-3 | CASSFNGLAEETQYF | TGTGCCAGCAGCTTTAACGGACTAGCGGAAGAGACCCAGTACTTC
TRBJ2-1 | TRBD2 | . | TRBV3-1/TRBV3-2 | CASSHLRSGDYNEQFF | TGTGCCAGCAGCCATTTACGAAGCGGGGATTACAATGAGCAGTTCTTC
TRBJ2-1 | TRBD2 | . | TRBV11-3 | CASSAPLADPYNEQFF | TGTGCCAGCAGCGCACCACTAGCGGACCCTTACAATGAGCAGTTCTTC
TRBJ1-1 | . | few | TRBV4-3 | CASSQDWAQANTEAFF | TGCGCCAGCAGCCAAGATTGGGCGCAGGCGAACACTGAAGCTTTCTTT
TRBJ2-7 | . | few | TRBV7-8 | CASSLVGASSYEQYF | TGTGCCAGCAGCTTAGTGGGGGCGAGCTCCTACGAGCAGTACTTC
TRBJ1-2 | . | . | TRBV19 | CASSIAPPNRGYTF | TGTGCCAGTAGTATAGCCCCTCCCAATCGGGGCTACACCTTC
TRBJ1-1 | . | . | TRBV7-2 | CASSFQGTNTEAFF | TGTGCCAGCAGCTTCCAGGGTACGAACACTGAAGCTTTCTTT